These 26 T cell receptor beta chains were all obtained from the same sample, sequenced in a study of cytomegalovirus exposure and HLA in healthy donors. The PCR was carried out with 60 Vbeta primers and 13 Jbeta primers. Some clones are missing from TCRdb's copy, which holds only in-frame ones; the method was immunoSEQ multiplex PCR. This table holds roughly 120,000 clones, 55% to 65% found once. Sequencing was done on a sample of PBMCs. These receptors originate from a woman aged 40 to 50 in good health and CMV-seropositive.

This chain links TRBV4-3 with TRBJ2-1; D gene uncertain. There are 16 residues in the CDR3. CDR1 LGHNA and CDR2 YSLEER come from the germline V gene. Deletions cut 4 bases from V and 7 bases from J, with 20 bases between. The CDR3 protein is CASSLYRETRVNEQFF. The CDR3 DNA sequence: TGCGCCAGCAGCCTATACCGTGAGACTCGGGTTAATGAGCAGTTCTTC.

This clone was detected only a few times. This chain uses TRBV19 with TRBJ1-4; 10 bases align to TRBD1. Trimming cost V 4 bases and J 8 bases; bases outside gene matches: 13. The CDR3 covers 17 residues. In germline, CDR1 is LNHDA, CDR2 SQIVND (reference sequence). CDR3 sequence reads: CASSRETGGAPEEKLFF. The CDR3 coding sequence is TGTGCCAGTAGTAGGGAGACAGGGGGCGCCCCGGAGGAAAAACTGTTTTTT.

The CDR3 bases are TGTGCCAGCTCCCCGCCGCCCCAGGGAACTAATGAAAAACTGTTTTTT. Residues: CASSPPPQGTNEKLFF. V usage is TRBV18 and J usage is TRBJ1-4; the D gene is possibly TRBD1 (5 bases). Trimming cost V 6 bases and J 1 base, with 15 bases left between them. Looked up from germline, CDR1 is KGHSH and CDR2 is LQKENI. The CDR3 is 16 residues long.

The chain joins TRBV27 to TRBJ2-3, with 8 bases matching TRBD2. Germline lookup yields CDR1 MNHEY and CDR2 SMNVEV (reference sequence). The trim removed 2 bases at V and 2 bases at J, leaving 6 bases unmatched. The length of the CDR3 is 16 residues. CDR3: CASSLVREGPTDTQYF. The DNA of the CDR3 is TGTGCCAGCAGTTTAGTCCGGGAGGGCCCCACAGATACGCAGTATTTT.

This rearrangement joins TRBV28 to TRBJ2-1, with 10 bases matching TRBD2. The V segment lost 2 bases and the J segment 6 bases; nucleotides outside the gene matches: 4. Germline-derived CDR1 and CDR2 are MDHEN and SYDVKM. This CDR3 region has 15 residues. CDR3 in amino acids: CASSLGSSGSNEQFF. CDR3 DNA: TGTGCCAGCAGTTTAGGGTCTAGCGGGAGCAATGAGCAGTTCTTC.

The chain couples TRBV7-8 to TRBJ2-5, with a possible D match to TRBD1 (5 bases). The J call may not be correct, given that the DNA end is closer to TRBJ2-7. CDR3 length: 13 amino acids. In germline, CDR1 is SGHVS, CDR2 FQNEAQ. The CDR3 coding sequence is TGTGCCAGCAGCTTAAGACAGATCTACGAGCAGTACTTC. Its protein is CASSLRQIYEQYF.

The rearrangement joins TRBV7-9 to TRBJ2-1; D ambiguous. Trimming removed 1 base at V and 2 bases at J, with 9 bases between. The CDR3 totals 15 residues. The V gene's germline CDR1 is SEHNR and CDR2 FQNEAQ (reference sequence). The CDR3 here is CASSLGRRPYNEQFF. The CDR3 DNA is TGTGCCAGCAGCTTAGGCCGGCGGCCCTACAATGAGCAGTTCTTC.

This clone was seen once. This chain connects TRBV6-1 to TRBJ2-5; 10 bases are a match to TRBD2. The DNA end favors TRBJ2-7, so the J call may be wrong. There are 15 residues in the CDR3. Per germline, CDR1 MNHNS and CDR2 SASEGT. In DNA form, the CDR3 reads TGTGCCAGCGAGATAGCGGGAGGCCCCGTGGACGAGCAGTACTTC. Its protein is CASEIAGGPVDEQYF.

This clone was found a few times. The rearrangement joins TRBV19 to TRBJ2-7, with TRBD1 matching over 9 bases. V trimming: 10 bases; J trimming: 7 bases; junction bases outside the gene matches: 14. From germline, CDR1 is LNHDA and CDR2 SQIVND (reference sequence). There are 14 residues in the CDR3. The DNA of the CDR3 is TGTGCCACTGCGCCGGGGACAGGGTTATGGGAGCAGTACTTC. Translating gives CATAPGTGLWEQYF.

This chain connects TRBV6-5 to TRBJ1-4; no firm D call. The CDR3 is made up of 13 amino acids. Germline CDR1 reads MNHEY; CDR2 reads SVGAGI. V lost 4 bases to trimming and J lost 17 bases, with 20 bases between them. CDR3 residues: CASSLSPSRTGFF. The CDR3 region has the DNA TGTGCCAGCAGTTTATCGCCATCTAGAACGGGATTTTTT.

The J gene is TRBJ1-5, the V gene TRBV12-5; 8 positions agree with TRBD1. Per the germline V gene, CDR1 is LGHNT and CDR2 is FRNRAP. The CDR3 has 15 residues. The J segment lost 7 bases and the V segment lost 1 base, leaving 6 bases of the junction unmatched. The CDR3 DNA sequence: TGTGCTAGTGGTTTGGGGACAGGGTCCCGACAGCCCCAGCATTTT. It encodes CASGLGTGSRQPQHF. The full variable domain, rest sourced from reference TRBV12-5 and TRBJ1-5, is DARVTQTPRHKVTEMGQEVTMRCQPILGHNTVFWYRQTMMQGLELLAYFRNRAPLDDSGMPKDRFSAEMPDATLATLKIQPSEPRDSAVYFCASGLGTGSRQPQHFGDGTRLSIL.

This clone came up a few times. CDR3 residues: CASRLAGVDRETQYF. CDR3 DNA sequence: TGTGCCAGCAGACTAGCGGGGGTGGATCGAGAGACCCAGTACTTC. This rearrangement joins TRBV28 to TRBJ2-5, with 11 bases that match TRBD2. The CDR3 length is 15 residues. Trimming at V came to 6 bases and at J to 4 bases, leaving 7 bases not matched to a gene. Germline lookup yields CDR1 MDHEN and CDR2 SYDVKM.

The chain couples TRBV6-1 to TRBJ1-3; D not certain. Between the trimmed V and J ends, which lost 5 bases and 1 base, there was a span of 3 bases. CDR3 length equals 12 residues. Per germline, CDR1 MNHNS and CDR2 SASEGT. The CDR3 DNA is TGTGCCAGCAGTCCATCTGGAAACACCATATATTTT. This codes for CASSPSGNTIYF.

The chain combines TRBV9 with TRBJ2-5, with 7 bases matching TRBD2. Germline V lookup: CDR1 SGDLS, CDR2 YYNGEE. The CDR3 extends over 17 amino acids. Unmatched junction bases numbered 12, after V lost 0 bases and J lost 4 bases. CDR3 loop: CASSVAVTSAGRETQYF. Here the CDR3 DNA reads TGTGCCAGCAGCGTAGCTGTAACTAGCGCTGGTCGAGAGACCCAGTACTTC.

The rearrangement links TRBV4-3 to TRBJ2-7; D may be TRBD2 (5 bases). Between the trimmed V and J ends, which lost 3 bases and 2 bases, there was a span of 8 bases. Germline loops: CDR1 LGHNA, CDR2 YSLEER. CDR3 size: 13 residues. This CDR3 is CASSQGRTYEQYF. Written as DNA, the CDR3 is TGCGCCAGCAGCCAGGGGAGAACCTACGAGCAGTACTTC.

The chain uses TRBV7-2 and TRBJ2-1; D perhaps matches TRBD2 (6 bases). V lost 7 bases, J lost 7 bases, and 17 bases lay in between. Germline CDR1 reads SGHTA; CDR2 reads FQGNSA. The CDR3 is made up of 14 amino acids. In DNA form, the CDR3 reads TGTGCCAGCAACAAGGAGGGAGAAGGGAATGAGCAGTTCTTC. This sequence encodes CASNKEGEGNEQFF. The entire variable domain, with the rest obtained from reference TRBV7-2 and TRBJ2-1, is as follows: GAGVSQSPSNKVTEKGKDVELRCDPISGHTALYWYRQSLGQGLEFLIYFQGNSAPDKSGLPSDRFSAERTGGSVSTLTIQRTQQEDSAVYLCASNKEGEGNEQFFGPGTRLTVL.

This chain uses TRBV6-5 with TRBJ1-2; the match to TRBD1 covers 9 bases. The J segment lost 8 bases and the V segment lost 0 bases, leaving 7 bases of the junction unmatched. Per the germline V gene, CDR1 is MNHEY and CDR2 is SVGAGI. The CDR3 totals 15 residues. For the CDR3, the DNA is TGTGCCAGCAGTTACTCGGATACAGGGGGCAGGGGCTACACCTTC. It is translated as CASSYSDTGGRGYTF.

The chain is built from TRBV4-2 and TRBJ1-2; D call uncertain. Per germline, CDR1 LGHNA and CDR2 YNFKEQ. The CDR3 is made up of 14 amino acids. Trimming left V 0 bases short and J 8 bases short, with 13 bases between. The CDR3 DNA follows: TGTGCCAGCAGCCAAGATGATCGAGAATACGGCTACACCTTC. As protein: CASSQDDREYGYTF.

Regarding this clone: Relative to the germline gene, one junction end is altered; a read error may explain this. The chain employs TRBV7-7 and TRBJ2-5, with 13 bases lining up with TRBD2. The CDR3 runs 17 residues. Germline V CDR1 and CDR2: SSHAT, FNYEAQ (reference sequence). The chain's CDR3 is CASSPGLAGWGGETQYF. The CDR3 nucleotides are TGTGCTAGCAGCCCGGGACTAGCGGGATGGGGCGGGGAGACCCAGTACTTC.

The chain recombines TRBV2 with TRBJ1-1; D gene uncertain. Germline V lookup: CDR1 SNHLY, CDR2 FYNNEI. The CDR3 covers 13 residues. The V end lost 4 bases, the J end lost 0 bases, and 6 bases lay between the germline ends. The CDR3 nucleotides read TGTGCCAGCAGTGGGAGCTTGAACACTGAAGCTTTCTTT. Amino acid sequence: CASSGSLNTEAFF. Using reference TRBV2 and TRBJ1-1 for the parts outside the CDR3, the full variable domain is EPEVTQTPSHQVTQMGQEVILRCVPISNHLYFYWYRQILGQKVEFLVSFYNNEISEKSEIFDDQFSVERPDGSNFTLKIRSTKLEDSAMYFCASSGSLNTEAFFGQGTRLTVV.

The gene calls are TRBV15 and TRBJ2-2, with D perhaps TRBD2 (6 bases). V was pared by 5 bases and J by 4 bases, with 11 bases between. From germline, CDR1 is LNHNV and CDR2 YYDKDF (reference sequence). The length of the CDR3 is 14 residues. The CDR3 DNA is TGTGCCACCAGCGGACATAGCGGCACCGGGGAGCTGTTTTTT. Protein: CATSGHSGTGELFF.

The chain couples TRBV27 to TRBJ2-7; 12 bases fit TRBD2. Germline V CDR1 and CDR2: MNHEY, SMNVEV (reference sequence). With 6 bases clipped from V and 0 bases from J, the junction kept 6 bases outside the gene matches. This CDR3 region has 16 residues. The CDR3: CASRGLAGISSYEQYF. CDR3 nucleotides: TGTGCCAGCAGAGGACTAGCGGGGATAAGCTCCTACGAGCAGTACTTC.

The chain uses TRBV10-3 and TRBJ2-4, with D perhaps matching TRBD1 (6 bases). The CDR3 extends over 14 amino acids. The germline V gene has CDR1 ENHRY and CDR2 SYGVKD. Trimming removed 2 bases at V and 4 bases at J, with 9 bases between. CDR3 sequence: CAISEMGHKNIQYF. As DNA, the CDR3 is TGTGCCATCAGTGAGATGGGACATAAAAACATTCAGTACTTC.

This clone was observed a handful of times. The gene calls are TRBV2 and TRBJ1-5; D remains unclear. Trimming left V 2 bases short and J 1 base short, with 9 bases between. The germline V gene encodes CDR1 SNHLY and CDR2 FYNNEI. The CDR3 runs to 15 residues. The CDR3 region has the DNA TGTGCCAGCAGTGAAAGCAGGCAAAGCAATCAGCCCCAGCATTTT. This encodes CASSESRQSNQPQHF.

The genes are TRBV10-3 and TRBJ2-2; TRBD2 matches at 9 bases. Germline V gene sequence: CDR1 ENHRY, CDR2 SYGVKD. V was clipped by 10 bases and J by 4 bases; unmatched bases: 4. This CDR3 contains 13 residues. Written as DNA, the CDR3 is TGTGCCACACAACTAGCGGGCACCGGGGAGCTGTTTTTT. This codes for CATQLAGTGELFF.

V is TRBV7-8 and J is TRBJ1-5; a weak D match, TRBD1 (5 bases). Germline CDR1 is SGHVS and CDR2 is FQNEAQ. The CDR3 sequence is 14 residues long. Between the trimmed V and J ends, which lost 4 bases and 3 bases, there was a span of 10 bases. CDR3 protein: CASSSTELNQPQHF. The CDR3 DNA is TGTGCCAGCAGCTCGACAGAGCTCAATCAGCCCCAGCATTTT.